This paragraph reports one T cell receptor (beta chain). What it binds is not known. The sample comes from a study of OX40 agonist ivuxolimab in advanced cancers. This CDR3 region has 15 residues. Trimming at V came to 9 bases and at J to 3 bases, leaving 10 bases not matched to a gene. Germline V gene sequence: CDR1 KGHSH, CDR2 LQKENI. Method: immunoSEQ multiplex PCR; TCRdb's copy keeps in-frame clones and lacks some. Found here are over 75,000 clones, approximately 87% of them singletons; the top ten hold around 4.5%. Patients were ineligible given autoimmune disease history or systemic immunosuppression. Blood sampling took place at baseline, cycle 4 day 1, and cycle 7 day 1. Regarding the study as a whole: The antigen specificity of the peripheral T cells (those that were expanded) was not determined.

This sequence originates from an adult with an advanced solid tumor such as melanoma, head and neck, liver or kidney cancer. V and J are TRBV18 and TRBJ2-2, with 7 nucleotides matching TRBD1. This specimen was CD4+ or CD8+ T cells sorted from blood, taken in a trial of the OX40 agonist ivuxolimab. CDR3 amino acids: CASPLRGRDTGELFF. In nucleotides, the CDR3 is TGTGCCAGTCCCTTGAGGGGGCGCGACACCGGGGAGCTGTTTTTT.